The next 8 T cell receptor beta chains were all read from a single sample in a study of T cells after yellow fever vaccination. TCRdb used MiXCR to reprocess the 5' RACE reads, holding one entry per CDR3 protein. The sample shows 450,000 to 650,000 distinct CDR3 sequences, around a fifth of them seen only once. Here the sequenced sample was PBMCs, taken less than 25 days after the first yellow fever vaccination. All receptors derive from a young man who received the YFV17D yellow fever vaccine.

This clonotype came up a few times. The chain recombines TRBV5-6 with TRBJ1-5, with D maybe TRBD1 (5 bases). In germline, CDR1 is SGHDT, CDR2 YYEEEE. The CDR3 contains 14 residues. V was pared by 6 bases and J by 7 bases, with 17 bases between. The DNA of the CDR3 is TGTGCCAGCACCTTTGGAGGGGATGACCAGCCCCAGCATTTT. The encoded protein is CASTFGGDDQPQHF.

This chain uses TRBV12-3 or TRBV12-4 with TRBJ1-1; D is ambiguous. V lost 6 bases to trimming and J lost 0 bases, with 8 bases between them. The CDR3 is 13 amino acids. CDR3 nucleotides: TGTGCCAGCAGGGAAAGATTGAACACTGAAGCTTTCTTT. Its protein is CASRERLNTEAFF.

This clonotype was detected many times. This rearrangement joins TRBV29-1 to TRBJ2-3; perhaps D is TRBD1 or TRBD2 (5 bases each). The CDR3 consists of 16 residues. Germline V gene sequence: CDR1 SQVTM, CDR2 ANQGSEA. Deletions cut 2 bases from V and 2 bases from J, with 17 bases between. DNA of the CDR3: TGCAGCGTTGAAAGAGGGTTGGGGCCTTTCACAGATACGCAGTATTTT. Residues: CSVERGLGPFTDTQYF.

In this sample, this clonotype turned up a few times. The rearrangement joins TRBV4-2 to TRBJ2-7; 7 bases line up with TRBD1. With 8 bases clipped from V and 3 bases from J, the junction kept 10 bases outside the gene matches. Per the germline V gene, CDR1 is LGHNA and CDR2 is YNFKEQ. The CDR3 has 14 residues. This CDR3 reads CASGPGPGGYEQYF. CDR3 in DNA: TGTGCCAGCGGCCCCGGGCCAGGGGGCTACGAGCAGTACTTC.

V is TRBV2 and J is TRBJ2-2; no clear D. Germline V gene sequence: CDR1 SNHLY, CDR2 FYNNEI. This CDR3 has 15 amino acids. Trimming took off 8 bases at V and 0 bases at J, with 13 bases between the two ends. CDR3 DNA: TGTGCCAGCGGCCGGACGGCCTCGAACACCGGGGAGCTGTTTTTT. Translation: CASGRTASNTGELFF.

The chain couples TRBV5-6 to TRBJ2-7; TRBD2 is a possible D gene (5 bases). CDR3 length: 14 amino acids. Germline V gene data show CDR1 as SGHDT and CDR2 as YYEEEE. Trimming removed 6 bases at V and 2 bases at J, with 15 bases between. As DNA, the CDR3 is TGTGCCAGCACTAAGGACTCCGGAACCTACGAGCAGTACTTC. Translated: CASTKDSGTYEQYF.

J is TRBJ2-3 and V is TRBV12-3 or TRBV12-4, with D possibly being TRBD1 or TRBD2 (6 bases each). The V gene lost 6 bases and the J gene lost 6 bases, with 13 bases spanning the gap. This CDR3 comprises 13 residues. The CDR3 spells CASSYREADTQYF. The DNA of the CDR3 is TGTGCCAGCAGCTACAGGGAGGCGGATACGCAGTATTTT.

This sequence joins TRBV4-3 and TRBJ1-1; D remains ambiguous. The CDR3 has 13 amino acids. Germline CDR1 LGHNA, CDR2 YSLEER. The V end lost 4 bases, the J end lost 2 bases, and 8 bases lay between the germline ends. The CDR3 sequence: CASSRGPNTEAFF. CDR3 DNA: TGCGCCAGCAGCCGAGGGCCAAACACTGAAGCTTTCTTT.